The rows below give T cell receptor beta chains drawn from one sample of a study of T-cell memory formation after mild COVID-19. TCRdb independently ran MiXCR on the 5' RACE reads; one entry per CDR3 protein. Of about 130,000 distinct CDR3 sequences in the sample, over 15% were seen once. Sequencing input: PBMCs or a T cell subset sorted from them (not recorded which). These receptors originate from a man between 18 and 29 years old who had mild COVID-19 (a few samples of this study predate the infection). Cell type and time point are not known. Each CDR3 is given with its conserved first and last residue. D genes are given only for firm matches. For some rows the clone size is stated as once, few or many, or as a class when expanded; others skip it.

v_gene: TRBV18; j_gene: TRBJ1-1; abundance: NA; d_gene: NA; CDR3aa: CASSTGLVTEAFF; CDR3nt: TGTGCCAGCTCAACGGGGTTGGTCACTGAAGCTTTCTTT
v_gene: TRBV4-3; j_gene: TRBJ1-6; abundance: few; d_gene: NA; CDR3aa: CASSQDLLNSPLHF; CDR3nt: TGCGCCAGCAGCCAAGATCTCCTCAATTCACCCCTCCACTTT
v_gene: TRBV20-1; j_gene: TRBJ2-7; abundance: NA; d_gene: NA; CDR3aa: CSASGNYEQYF; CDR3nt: TGCAGTGCTAGCGGGAACTACGAGCAGTACTTC
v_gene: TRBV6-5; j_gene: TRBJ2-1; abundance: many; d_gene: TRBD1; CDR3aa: CASNGQGGNEQFF; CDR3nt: TGTGCCAGCAATGGACAGGGAGGCAATGAGCAGTTCTTC
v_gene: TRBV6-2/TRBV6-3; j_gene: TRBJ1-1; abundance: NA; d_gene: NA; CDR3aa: CASSYLNTEAFF; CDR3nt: TGTGCCAGCAGTTACCTGAACACTGAAGCTTTCTTT
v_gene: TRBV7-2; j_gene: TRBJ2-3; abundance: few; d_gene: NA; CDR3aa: CASSLAGGHGDTQYF; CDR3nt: TGTGCCAGCAGCCTGGCTGGGGGACATGGAGATACGCAGTATTTT
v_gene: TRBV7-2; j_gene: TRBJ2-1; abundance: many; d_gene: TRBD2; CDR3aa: CASRAPGLETYEQFF; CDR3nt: TGTGCCAGCAGGGCTCCGGGACTAGAAACCTATGAGCAGTTCTTC
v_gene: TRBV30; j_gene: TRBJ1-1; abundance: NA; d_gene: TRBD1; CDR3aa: CACWDSGTEAFF; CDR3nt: TGTGCCTGTTGGGACAGTGGCACTGAAGCTTTCTTT
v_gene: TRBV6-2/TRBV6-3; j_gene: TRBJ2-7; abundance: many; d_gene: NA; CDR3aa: CASSYPAYEQYF; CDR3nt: TGTGCCAGCAGTTATCCGGCCTACGAGCAGTACTTC
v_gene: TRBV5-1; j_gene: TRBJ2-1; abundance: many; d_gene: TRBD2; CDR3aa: CASSLAIAGGRSNEQFF; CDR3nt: TGCGCCAGCAGCTTGGCCATAGCGGGGGGGAGAAGTAATGAGCAGTTCTTC
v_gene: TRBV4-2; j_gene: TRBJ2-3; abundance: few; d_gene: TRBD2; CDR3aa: CASSQDQGLAGSTQYF; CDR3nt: TGTGCCAGCAGCCAAGATCAAGGACTAGCGGGCTCTACGCAGTATTTT
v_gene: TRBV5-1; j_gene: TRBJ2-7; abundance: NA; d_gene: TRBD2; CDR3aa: CASSSLAGGPYEQYF; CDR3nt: TGCGCCAGCAGCTCTCTAGCGGGGGGGCCTTACGAGCAGTACTTC
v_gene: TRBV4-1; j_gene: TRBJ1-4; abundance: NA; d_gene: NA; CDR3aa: CASLWTRSNEKLFF; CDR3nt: TGCGCCAGCTTGTGGACACGTTCTAATGAAAAACTGTTTTTT
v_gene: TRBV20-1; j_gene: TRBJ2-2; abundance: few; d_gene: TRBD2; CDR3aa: CSARGSGGNTGELFF; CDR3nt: TGCAGTGCTAGGGGTAGCGGGGGTAACACCGGGGAGCTGTTTTTT
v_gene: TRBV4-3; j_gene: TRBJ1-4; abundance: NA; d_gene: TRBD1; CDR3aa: CASSLQGASEKLFF; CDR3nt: TGCGCCAGCAGCCTTCAGGGGGCAAGCGAAAAACTGTTTTTT